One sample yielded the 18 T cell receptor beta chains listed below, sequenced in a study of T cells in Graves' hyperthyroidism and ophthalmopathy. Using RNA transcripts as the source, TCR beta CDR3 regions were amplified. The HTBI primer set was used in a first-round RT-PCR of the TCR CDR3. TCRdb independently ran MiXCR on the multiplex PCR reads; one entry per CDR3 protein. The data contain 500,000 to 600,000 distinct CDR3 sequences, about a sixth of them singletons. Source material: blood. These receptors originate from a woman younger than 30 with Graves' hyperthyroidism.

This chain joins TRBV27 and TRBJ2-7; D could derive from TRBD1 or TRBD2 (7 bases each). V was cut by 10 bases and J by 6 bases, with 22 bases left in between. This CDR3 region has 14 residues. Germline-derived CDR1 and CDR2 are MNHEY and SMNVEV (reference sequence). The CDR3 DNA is TGTGCCACCTCCAGGGAGGGGGCCCCCTCCGAGCAGTACTTC. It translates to CATSREGAPSEQYF.

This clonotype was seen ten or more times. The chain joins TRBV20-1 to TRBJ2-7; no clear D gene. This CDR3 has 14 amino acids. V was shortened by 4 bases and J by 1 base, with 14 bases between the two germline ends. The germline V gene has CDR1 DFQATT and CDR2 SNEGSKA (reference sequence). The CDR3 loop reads CSANHHLGSYEQYF. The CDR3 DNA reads TGCAGTGCTAACCACCACTTGGGGTCCTACGAGCAGTACTTC.

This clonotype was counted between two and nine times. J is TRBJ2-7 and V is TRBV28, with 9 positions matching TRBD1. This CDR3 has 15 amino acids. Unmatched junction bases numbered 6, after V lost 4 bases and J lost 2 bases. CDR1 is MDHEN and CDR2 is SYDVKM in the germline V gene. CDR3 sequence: CASSSSDRGPYEQYF. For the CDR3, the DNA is TGTGCCAGCAGTTCCTCGGACAGGGGCCCCTACGAGCAGTACTTC.

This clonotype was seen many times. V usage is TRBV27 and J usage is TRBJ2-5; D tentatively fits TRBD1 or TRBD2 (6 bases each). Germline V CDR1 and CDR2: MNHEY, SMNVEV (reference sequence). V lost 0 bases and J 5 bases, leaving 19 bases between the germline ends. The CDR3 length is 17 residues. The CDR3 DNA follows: TGTGCCAGCAGTTTATCCGGGGGCGGGCCATACAGGGAGACCCAGTACTTC. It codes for CASSLSGGGPYRETQYF.

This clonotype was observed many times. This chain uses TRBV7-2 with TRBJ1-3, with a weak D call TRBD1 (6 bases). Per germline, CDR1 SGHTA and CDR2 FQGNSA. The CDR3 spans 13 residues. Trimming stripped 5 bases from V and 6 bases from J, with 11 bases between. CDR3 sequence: CASSGGSKNTIYF. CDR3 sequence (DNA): TGTGCCAGCAGCGGGGGCTCGAAAAACACCATATATTTT.

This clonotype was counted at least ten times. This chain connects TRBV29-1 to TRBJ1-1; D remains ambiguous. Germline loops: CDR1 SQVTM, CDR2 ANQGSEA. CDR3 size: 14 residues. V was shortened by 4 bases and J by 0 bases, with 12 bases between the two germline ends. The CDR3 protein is CSVVAYLMNTEAFF. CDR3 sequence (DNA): TGCAGCGTTGTGGCTTACTTAATGAACACTGAAGCTTTCTTT.

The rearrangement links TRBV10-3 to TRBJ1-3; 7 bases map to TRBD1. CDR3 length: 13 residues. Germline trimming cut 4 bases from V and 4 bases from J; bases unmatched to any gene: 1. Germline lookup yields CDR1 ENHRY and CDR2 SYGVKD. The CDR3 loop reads CAISGDSGNTIYF. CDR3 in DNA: TGTGCCATCAGTGGGGACAGCGGAAACACCATATATTTT.

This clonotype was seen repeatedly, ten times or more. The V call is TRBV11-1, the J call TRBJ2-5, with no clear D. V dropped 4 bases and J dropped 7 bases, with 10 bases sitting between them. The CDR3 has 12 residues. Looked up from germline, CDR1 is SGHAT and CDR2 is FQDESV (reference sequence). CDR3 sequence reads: CASSYWPATQYF. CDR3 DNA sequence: TGTGCCAGCAGCTATTGGCCCGCGACCCAGTACTTC.

The CDR3 loop reads CASSASIGQSYEQYF. The CDR3, as DNA: TGTGCCAGCAGCGCGTCGATAGGACAGTCCTACGAGCAGTACTTC. The chain links TRBV9 to TRBJ2-7; D perhaps matches TRBD1 (6 bases). The CDR3 runs 15 residues. V was pared by 3 bases and J by 1 base, with 14 bases between. Germline V gene lookup returns CDR1 SGDLS and CDR2 YYNGEE. Full variable domain (rest looked up from reference TRBV9 and TRBJ2-7): DSGVTQTPKHLITATGQRVTLRCSPRSGDLSVYWYQQSLDQGLQFLIQYYNGEERAKGNILERFSAQQFPDLHSELNLSSLELGDSALYFCASSASIGQSYEQYFGPGTRLTVT.

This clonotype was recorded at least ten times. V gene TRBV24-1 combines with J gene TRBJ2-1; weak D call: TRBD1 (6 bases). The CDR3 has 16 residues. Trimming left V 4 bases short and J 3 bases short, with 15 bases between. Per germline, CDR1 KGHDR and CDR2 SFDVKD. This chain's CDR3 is CATSEGTGNFYNEQFF. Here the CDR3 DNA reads TGTGCCACCAGTGAGGGAACAGGGAACTTCTACAATGAGCAGTTCTTC.

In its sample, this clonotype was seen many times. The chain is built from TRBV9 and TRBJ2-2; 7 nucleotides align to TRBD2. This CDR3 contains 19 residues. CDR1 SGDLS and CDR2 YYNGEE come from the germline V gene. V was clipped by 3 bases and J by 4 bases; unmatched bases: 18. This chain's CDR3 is CASSDREGLTTSSTGELFF. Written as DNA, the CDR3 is TGTGCCAGCAGCGATAGGGAGGGTCTCACAACATCTAGCACCGGGGAGCTGTTTTTT.

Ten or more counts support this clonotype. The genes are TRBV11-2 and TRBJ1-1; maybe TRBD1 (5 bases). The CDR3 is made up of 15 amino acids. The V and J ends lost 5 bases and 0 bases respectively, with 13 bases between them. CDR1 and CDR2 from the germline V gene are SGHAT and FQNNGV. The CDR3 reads CASSPRVGMNTEAFF. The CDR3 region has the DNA TGTGCCAGCAGCCCCAGGGTTGGGATGAACACTGAAGCTTTCTTT.

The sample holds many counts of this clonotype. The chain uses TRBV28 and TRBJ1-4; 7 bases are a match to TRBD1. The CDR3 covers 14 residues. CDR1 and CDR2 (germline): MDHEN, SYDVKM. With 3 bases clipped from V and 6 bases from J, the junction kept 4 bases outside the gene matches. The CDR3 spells CASSLGDRDEKLFF. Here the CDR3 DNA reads TGTGCCAGCAGTTTGGGGGACAGAGATGAAAAACTGTTTTTT. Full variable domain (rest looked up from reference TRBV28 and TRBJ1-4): DVKVTQSSRYLVKRTGEKVFLECVQDMDHENMFWYRQDPGLGLRLIYFSYDVKMKEKGDIPEGYSVSREKKERFSLILESASTNQTSMYLCASSLGDRDEKLFFGSGTQLSVL.

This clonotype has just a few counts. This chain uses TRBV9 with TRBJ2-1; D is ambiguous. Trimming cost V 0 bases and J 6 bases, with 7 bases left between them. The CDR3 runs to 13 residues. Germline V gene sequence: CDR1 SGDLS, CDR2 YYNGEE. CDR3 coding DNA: TGTGCCAGCAGCGTAGTTGGGCGCAATGAGCAGTTCTTC. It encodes CASSVVGRNEQFF.

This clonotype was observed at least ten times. CDR3 sequence reads: CATSRGERETDTQYF. The CDR3 nucleotides read TGTGCCACCAGCAGAGGGGAGCGGGAGACAGATACGCAGTATTTT. This chain joins TRBV15 and TRBJ2-3; 8 nucleotides agree with TRBD2. Trimming at V came to 1 base and at J to 3 bases, leaving 3 bases not matched to a gene. The CDR3 loop spans 15 amino acids. Germline V gives CDR1 LNHNV, CDR2 YYDKDF (reference sequence).

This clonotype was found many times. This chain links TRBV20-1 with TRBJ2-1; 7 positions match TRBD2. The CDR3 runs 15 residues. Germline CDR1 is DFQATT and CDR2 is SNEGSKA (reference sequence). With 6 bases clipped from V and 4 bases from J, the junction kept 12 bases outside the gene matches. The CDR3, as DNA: TGCAGTGCCCGGGCGCCCAGCGGGGATTACAATGAGCAGTTCTTC. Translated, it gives CSARAPSGDYNEQFF.

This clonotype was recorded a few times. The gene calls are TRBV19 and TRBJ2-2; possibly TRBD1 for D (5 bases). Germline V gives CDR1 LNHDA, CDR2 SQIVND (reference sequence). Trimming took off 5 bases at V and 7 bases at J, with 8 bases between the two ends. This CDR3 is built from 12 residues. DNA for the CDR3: TGTGCCAGTAGTTGGCAGGGCGGGGAGCTGTTTTTT. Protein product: CASSWQGGELFF.

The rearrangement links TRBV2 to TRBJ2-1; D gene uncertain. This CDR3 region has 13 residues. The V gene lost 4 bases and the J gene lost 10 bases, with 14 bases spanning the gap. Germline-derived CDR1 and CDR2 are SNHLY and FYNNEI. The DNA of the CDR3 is TGTGCCAGCAGTGGATACACCCCGTTGGAGCAGTTCTTC. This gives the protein CASSGYTPLEQFF.